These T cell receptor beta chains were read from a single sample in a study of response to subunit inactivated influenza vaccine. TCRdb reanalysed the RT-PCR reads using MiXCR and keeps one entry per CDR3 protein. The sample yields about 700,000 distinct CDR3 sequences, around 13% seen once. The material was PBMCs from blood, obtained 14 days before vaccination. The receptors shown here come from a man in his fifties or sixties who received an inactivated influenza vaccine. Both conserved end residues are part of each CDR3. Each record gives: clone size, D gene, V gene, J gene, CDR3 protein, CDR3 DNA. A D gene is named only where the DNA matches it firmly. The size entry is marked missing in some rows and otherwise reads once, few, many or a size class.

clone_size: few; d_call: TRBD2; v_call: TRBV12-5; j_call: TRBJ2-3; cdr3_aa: CASASVLAGVSDTQYF; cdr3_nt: TGTGCTAGTGCCTCTGTTTTAGCGGGAGTATCCGATACGCAGTATTTT
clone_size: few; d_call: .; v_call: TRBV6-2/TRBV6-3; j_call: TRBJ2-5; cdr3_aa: CASRAWSETQYF; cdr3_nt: TGTGCCAGCAGGGCTTGGTCGGAGACCCAGTACTTC
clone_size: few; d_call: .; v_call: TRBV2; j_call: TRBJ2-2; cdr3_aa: CASKRESGELFF; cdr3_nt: TGTGCCAGCAAAAGGGAGAGCGGGGAGCTGTTTTTT
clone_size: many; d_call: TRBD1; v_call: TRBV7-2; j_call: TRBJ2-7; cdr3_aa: CASSVDRGSYEQYF; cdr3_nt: TGTGCCAGCAGCGTGGACAGGGGCTCCTACGAGCAGTACTTC
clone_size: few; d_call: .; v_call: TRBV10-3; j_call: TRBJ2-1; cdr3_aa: CAISDGGHEQFF; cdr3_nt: TGTGCCATCAGTGATGGTGGGCATGAGCAGTTCTTC
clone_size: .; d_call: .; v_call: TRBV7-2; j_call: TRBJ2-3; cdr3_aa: CASSLGPPTDTQYF; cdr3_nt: TGTGCCAGCAGCTTGGGCCCACCCACAGATACGCAGTATTTT
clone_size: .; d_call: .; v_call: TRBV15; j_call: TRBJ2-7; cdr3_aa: CATSINDKMQYF; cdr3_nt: TGTGCCACCAGCATTAATGACAAAATGCAGTACTTC
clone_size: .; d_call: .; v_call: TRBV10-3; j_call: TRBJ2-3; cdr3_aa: CAISESAHTDTQYF; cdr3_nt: TGTGCCATCAGTGAGTCGGCACACACAGATACGCAGTATTTT
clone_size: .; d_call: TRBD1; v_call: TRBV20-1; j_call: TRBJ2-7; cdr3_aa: CSAQTPGQFIGQYF; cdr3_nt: TGCAGTGCCCAAACCCCGGGACAGTTTATCGGGCAGTACTTC
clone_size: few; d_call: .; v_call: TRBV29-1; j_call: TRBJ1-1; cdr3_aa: CSVKSRHQNTEAFF; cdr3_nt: TGCAGCGTCAAATCCAGGCATCAGAACACTGAAGCTTTCTTT
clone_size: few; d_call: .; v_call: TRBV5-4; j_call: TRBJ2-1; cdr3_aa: CASSPGGRAEQFF; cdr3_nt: TGTGCCAGCAGCCCCGGGGGCAGGGCTGAGCAGTTCTTC
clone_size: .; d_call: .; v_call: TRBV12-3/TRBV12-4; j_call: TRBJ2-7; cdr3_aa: CASSTDRNYEQYF; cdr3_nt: TGTGCCAGCAGTACTGACAGGAACTACGAGCAGTACTTC
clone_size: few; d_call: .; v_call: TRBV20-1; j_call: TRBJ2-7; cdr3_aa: CSGGGTYEQYF; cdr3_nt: TGCAGTGGTGGGGGGACCTACGAGCAGTACTTC
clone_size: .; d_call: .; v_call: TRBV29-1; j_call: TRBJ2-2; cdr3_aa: CSVQAGGELFF; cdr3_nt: TGCAGCGTTCAAGCTGGCGGGGAGCTGTTTTTT
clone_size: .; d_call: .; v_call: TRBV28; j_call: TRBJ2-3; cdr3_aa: CASSLIRWGADTQYF; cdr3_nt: TGTGCCAGCAGTTTAATAAGGTGGGGAGCAGATACGCAGTATTTT
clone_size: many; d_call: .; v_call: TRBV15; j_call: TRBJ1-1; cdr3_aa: CATSRESTLNTEAFF; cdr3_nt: TGTGCCACCAGCAGAGAGAGTACCCTGAACACTGAAGCTTTCTTT
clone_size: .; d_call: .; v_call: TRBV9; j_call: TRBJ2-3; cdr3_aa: CASSVARGGTDTQYF; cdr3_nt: TGTGCCAGCAGCGTAGCCAGGGGTGGCACAGATACGCAGTATTTT
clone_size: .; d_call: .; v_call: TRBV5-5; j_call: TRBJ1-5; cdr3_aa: CASSLEGAGVQPQHF; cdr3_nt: TGTGCCAGCAGCTTGGAAGGGGCAGGGGTTCAGCCCCAGCATTTT
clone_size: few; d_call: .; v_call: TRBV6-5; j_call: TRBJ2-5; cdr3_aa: CASSYSGGPETQYF; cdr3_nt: TGTGCCAGCAGTTACTCGGGGGGTCCCGAGACCCAGTACTTC
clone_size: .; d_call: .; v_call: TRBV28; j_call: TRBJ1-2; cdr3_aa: CASSHPTGARYGYTF; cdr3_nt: TGTGCCAGCAGCCACCCAACGGGGGCACGCTATGGCTACACCTTC
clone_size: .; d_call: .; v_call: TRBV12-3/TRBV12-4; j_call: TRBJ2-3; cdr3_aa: CASSLNRDVSTDTQYF; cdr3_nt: TGTGCCAGCAGTTTAAACCGAGACGTTAGCACAGATACGCAGTATTTT
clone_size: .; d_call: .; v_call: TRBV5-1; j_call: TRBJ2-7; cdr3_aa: CASSLQGGQGAEQYF; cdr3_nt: TGCGCCAGCAGCTTGCAGGGGGGCCAGGGCGCGGAGCAGTACTTC
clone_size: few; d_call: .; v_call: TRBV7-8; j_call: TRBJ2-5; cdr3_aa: CASSLALSGAETQYF; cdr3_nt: TGTGCCAGCAGCTTAGCGCTCTCGGGGGCCGAGACCCAGTACTTC
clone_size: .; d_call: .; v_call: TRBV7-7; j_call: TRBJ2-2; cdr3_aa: CASSPVGGRSNTGELFF; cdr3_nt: TGTGCTAGCAGCCCCGTGGGGGGGCGATCCAACACCGGGGAGCTGTTTTTT
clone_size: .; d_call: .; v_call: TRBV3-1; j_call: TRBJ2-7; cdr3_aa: CASSPSPGQRGSYEQYF; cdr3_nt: TGTGCCAGCAGCCCCTCCCCGGGACAGCGGGGGTCCTACGAGCAGTACTTC
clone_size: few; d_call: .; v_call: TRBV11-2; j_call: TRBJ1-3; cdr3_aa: CASSRDNSGNTIYF; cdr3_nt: TGTGCCAGCAGCCGAGATAACTCTGGAAACACCATATATTTT
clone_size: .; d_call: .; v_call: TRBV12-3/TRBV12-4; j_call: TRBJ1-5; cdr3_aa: CASNPGVGQPQHF; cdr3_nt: TGTGCCAGCAACCCAGGGGTGGGTCAGCCCCAGCATTTT
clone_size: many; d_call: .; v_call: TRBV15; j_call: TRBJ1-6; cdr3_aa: CATSIPGIRAPLHF; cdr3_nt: TGTGCCACCAGCATTCCGGGGATAAGGGCACCCCTCCACTTT
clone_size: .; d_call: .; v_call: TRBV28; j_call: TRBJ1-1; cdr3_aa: CASRVPGGYAFF; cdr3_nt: TGTGCCAGCAGAGTTCCGGGGGGTTACGCTTTCTTT
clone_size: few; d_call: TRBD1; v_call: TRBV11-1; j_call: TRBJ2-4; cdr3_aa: CASSGQQGQGAKNIQYF; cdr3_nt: TGTGCCAGCAGCGGACAACAGGGGCAAGGGGCCAAAAACATTCAGTACTTC
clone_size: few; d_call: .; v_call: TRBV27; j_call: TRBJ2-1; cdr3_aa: CASSIYLQGEQFF; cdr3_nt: TGTGCCAGCAGTATATACCTACAGGGAGAGCAGTTCTTC
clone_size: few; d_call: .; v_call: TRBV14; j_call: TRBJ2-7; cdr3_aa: CASSRTSLWGYEQYF; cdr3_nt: TGTGCCAGCAGCCGAACCTCACTGTGGGGGTACGAGCAGTACTTC
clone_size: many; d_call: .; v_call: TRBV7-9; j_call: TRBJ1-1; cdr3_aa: CASSISGAWGTEAFF; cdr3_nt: TGTGCCAGCAGCATAAGTGGGGCCTGGGGCACTGAAGCTTTCTTT
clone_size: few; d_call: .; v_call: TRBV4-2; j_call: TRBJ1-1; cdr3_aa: CASSQYHTEAFF; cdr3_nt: TGTGCCAGCAGCCAATACCACACTGAAGCTTTCTTT
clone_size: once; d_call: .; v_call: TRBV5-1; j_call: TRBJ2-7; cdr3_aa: CASSWSGTAYEQYF; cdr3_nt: TGCGCCAGCAGCTGGTCCGGGACGGCTTACGAGCAGTACTTC
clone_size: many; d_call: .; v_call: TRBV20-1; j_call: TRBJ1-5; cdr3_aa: CSARLTGRVRNQPQHF; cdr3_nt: TGCAGTGCAAGACTCACGGGTAGAGTAAGGAATCAGCCCCAGCATTTT
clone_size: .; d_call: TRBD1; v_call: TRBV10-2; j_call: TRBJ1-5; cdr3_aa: CASREQGSNQPQHF; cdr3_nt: TGCGCCAGCAGAGAACAGGGGAGCAATCAGCCCCAGCATTTT
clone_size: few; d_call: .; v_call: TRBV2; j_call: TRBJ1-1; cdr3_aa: CASARGDTEAFF; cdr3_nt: TGTGCCAGCGCTAGAGGGGATACTGAAGCTTTCTTT
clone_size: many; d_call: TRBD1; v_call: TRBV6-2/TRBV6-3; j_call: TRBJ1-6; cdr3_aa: CASIQRTGFGSPLHF; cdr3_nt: TGTGCCAGCATCCAAAGGACAGGTTTTGGTTCACCCCTCCACTTT
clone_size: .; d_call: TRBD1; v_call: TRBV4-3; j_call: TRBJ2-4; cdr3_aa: CASSQRQGEGIQYF; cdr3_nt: TGCGCCAGCAGCCAAAGACAGGGAGAGGGCATTCAGTACTTC
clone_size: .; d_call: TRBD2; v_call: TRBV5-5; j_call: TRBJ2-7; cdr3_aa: CASSLGASGLYEQYF; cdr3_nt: TGTGCCAGCAGCTTGGGAGCTAGCGGGTTGTACGAGCAGTACTTC
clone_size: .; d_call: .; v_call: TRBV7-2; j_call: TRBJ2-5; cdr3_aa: CASSLTFRGGQETQYF; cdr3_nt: TGTGCCAGCAGCTTAACATTCCGCGGTGGCCAAGAGACCCAGTACTTC
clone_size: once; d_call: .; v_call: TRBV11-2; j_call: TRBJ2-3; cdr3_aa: CASSPQGGLRTDTQYF; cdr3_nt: TGTGCCAGCAGCCCCCAAGGGGGACTACGCACAGATACGCAGTATTTT
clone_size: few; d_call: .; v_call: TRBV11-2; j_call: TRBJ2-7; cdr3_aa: CASSSLTKHYEQYF; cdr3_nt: TGTGCCAGCAGCTCCCTCACAAAACATTACGAGCAGTACTTC
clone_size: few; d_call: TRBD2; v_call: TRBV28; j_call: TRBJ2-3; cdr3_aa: CASSPSVLAGGSTDTQYF; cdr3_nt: TGTGCCAGCAGTCCATCCGTACTAGCGGGAGGGAGCACAGATACGCAGTATTTT
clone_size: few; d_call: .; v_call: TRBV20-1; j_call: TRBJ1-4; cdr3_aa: CSASGGAKLFF; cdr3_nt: TGCAGTGCTAGCGGTGGAGCAAAACTGTTTTTT
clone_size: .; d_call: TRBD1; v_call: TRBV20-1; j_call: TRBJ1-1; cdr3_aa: CSARQTGGNTEAFF; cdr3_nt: TGCAGTGCAAGACAAACAGGGGGGAACACTGAAGCTTTCTTT
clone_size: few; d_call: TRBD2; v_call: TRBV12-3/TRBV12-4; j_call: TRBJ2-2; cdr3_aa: CASSTLAGGPFAGELFF; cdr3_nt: TGTGCCAGCAGCACCCTAGCGGGGGGGCCGTTCGCCGGGGAGCTGTTTTTT
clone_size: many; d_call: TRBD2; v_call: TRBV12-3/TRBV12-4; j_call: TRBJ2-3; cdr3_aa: CASSPASGGNTDTQYF; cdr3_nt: TGTGCCAGCAGTCCAGCTAGCGGGGGGAACACAGATACGCAGTATTTT
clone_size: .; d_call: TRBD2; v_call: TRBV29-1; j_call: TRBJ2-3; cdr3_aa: CSVEDPGTSSTDTQYF; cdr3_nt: TGCAGCGTTGAAGATCCAGGGACTAGCTCCACAGATACGCAGTATTTT
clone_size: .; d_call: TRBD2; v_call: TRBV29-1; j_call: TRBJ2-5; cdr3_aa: CSVVGTSGSQETQYF; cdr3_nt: TGCAGCGTTGTAGGGACTAGCGGATCCCAAGAGACCCAGTACTTC